The 27 T cell receptor beta chains in this list originate from one sample, sequenced in a study of blood T cell repertoires in COVID-19. Method: immunoSEQ multiplex PCR; TCRdb's copy keeps in-frame clones and lacks some. This table holds 150,000 to 200,000 clones, about 86% found once. Sequencing was done on a sample of peripheral blood. Receptors were obtained from a woman older than 75 with acute or convalescent COVID-19.

The V gene is TRBV3-1 (or the pseudogene TRBV3-2), the J gene TRBJ2-1; 12 bases match TRBD2. With 0 bases clipped from V and 8 bases from J, the junction kept 2 bases outside the gene matches. Germline V gene data show CDR1 as LGHDT and CDR2 as YNNKEL (reference sequence). This CDR3 region has 15 residues. The DNA of the CDR3 is TGTGCCAGCAGCCAAGACCTAGCGGGAGGGGATGAGCAGTTCTTC. Protein: CASSQDLAGGDEQFF.

The chain employs TRBV5-6 and TRBJ2-1; D gene ambiguous. Germline CDR1 and CDR2: SGHDT and YYEEEE. V lost 4 bases to trimming and J lost 7 bases, with 18 bases between them. This CDR3 has 15 residues. CDR3 amino acids: CASSVKVGALNEQFF. Here the CDR3 DNA reads TGTGCCAGCAGCGTGAAGGTAGGAGCTTTGAATGAGCAGTTCTTC.

The rearrangement links TRBV11-3 to TRBJ2-1, with D possibly matching TRBD2 (5 bases). Germline V CDR1 and CDR2: SGHNT, YENEEA. Trimming cost V 5 bases and J 10 bases, with 15 bases left between them. This CDR3 spans 13 amino acids. The CDR3 protein is CASSVPPDWEQFF. Written as DNA, the CDR3 is TGTGCCAGCAGCGTCCCCCCGGACTGGGAGCAGTTCTTC.

The chain combines TRBV2 with TRBJ2-1; 11 nucleotides line up with TRBD2. Germline lookup yields CDR1 SNHLY and CDR2 FYNNEI. The CDR3 extends over 15 amino acids. The ends lost 6 bases at V and 8 bases at J; junction bases unmatched: 9. The CDR3 protein is CASRSGLAGGDEQFF. CDR3 nucleotide sequence: TGTGCCAGCAGGTCTGGTCTAGCGGGAGGAGATGAGCAGTTCTTC.

The chain joins TRBV2 to TRBJ1-2, with a possible D match to TRBD1 (5 bases). This CDR3 is built from 13 residues. Trimming stripped 6 bases from V and 1 base from J, with 9 bases between. The germline V gene encodes CDR1 SNHLY and CDR2 FYNNEI. In DNA, the CDR3 is TGTGCCAGCAGCCGACAGAATAACTATGGCTACACCTTC. Its translation is CASSRQNNYGYTF.

This clone was seen more than once but under ten times. The chain employs TRBV14 and TRBJ1-5; D is unresolved. Per germline, CDR1 SGHDN and CDR2 FVKESK. V shed 1 base and J shed 9 bases, with 10 bases lying between them. This CDR3 is 13 amino acids long. This chain's CDR3 is CASSQGRDLPQHF. The CDR3 DNA is TGTGCCAGCAGCCAAGGGAGGGATCTGCCCCAGCATTTT.

The chain carries TRBV19 and TRBJ1-2; no firm D call. The CDR3 totals 14 residues. In germline, CDR1 is LNHDA, CDR2 SQIVND (reference sequence). V shed 3 bases and J shed 5 bases, with 13 bases lying between them. In DNA form, the CDR3 reads TGTGCCAGTAGTATCGGTCCAACCGTTTATGGCTACACCTTC. Encoded protein: CASSIGPTVYGYTF.

V is TRBV13 and J is TRBJ2-1; 9 bases map to TRBD1. Per the germline V gene, CDR1 is PRHDT and CDR2 is FYEKMQ (reference sequence). V lost 0 bases to trimming and J lost 6 bases; unmatched junction nucleotides: 12. The CDR3 length is 18 residues. CDR3 DNA: TGTGCCAGCAGCTTAGGCGACTTCTATGGGACAGGGATCAATGAGCAGTTCTTC. Translated, it gives CASSLGDFYGTGINEQFF.

This chain connects TRBV6-5 to TRBJ2-1, with 11 positions matching TRBD2. CDR3 size: 15 residues. The ends lost 6 bases at V and 3 bases at J; junction bases unmatched: 4. The germline V gene encodes CDR1 MNHEY and CDR2 SVGAGI. CDR3 bases: TGTGCCAGCAGCCTGGGACTAGCGGACTACAATGAGCAGTTCTTC. It encodes CASSLGLADYNEQFF.

The chain joins TRBV5-1 to TRBJ1-1; D is ambiguous. The CDR3 has 14 residues. Germline CDR1 and CDR2: SGHRS and YFSETQ. Trimming removed 2 bases from V and 4 bases from J, with 12 bases in between. CDR3 in amino acids: CASSLGGPGTEAFF. The CDR3, as DNA: TGCGCCAGCAGCTTAGGCGGGCCGGGCACTGAAGCTTTCTTT.

The V call is TRBV12-5, the J call TRBJ2-1; a weak D match, TRBD2 (5 bases). The CDR3 runs to 12 residues. Per the germline V gene, CDR1 is LGHNT and CDR2 is FRNRAP. Trimming took off 6 bases at V and 10 bases at J, with 13 bases between the two ends. The CDR3 reads CASGPGLTEQFF. Here the CDR3 DNA reads TGTGCTAGTGGCCCCGGACTGACCGAGCAGTTCTTC. The complete variable domain, with remaining parts taken from reference TRBV12-5 and TRBJ2-1, reads DARVTQTPRHKVTEMGQEVTMRCQPILGHNTVFWYRQTMMQGLELLAYFRNRAPLDDSGMPKDRFSAEMPDATLATLKIQPSEPRDSAVYFCASGPGLTEQFFGPGTRLTVL.

J is TRBJ2-1 and V is TRBV5-4; 11 nucleotides agree with TRBD2. The germline CDR1 and CDR2 sequences are SGHNT and YYREEE (reference sequence). CDR3 length equals 15 residues. J was trimmed by 6 bases and V by 4 bases; bases with no gene match: 6. CDR3 DNA: TGTGCCAGCAGCATTAGCGGGGGGGCTCGCAATGAGCAGTTCTTC. Its protein is CASSISGGARNEQFF.

V and J are TRBV5-1 and TRBJ2-3; 7 bases agree with TRBD2. The germline V gene encodes CDR1 SGHRS and CDR2 YFSETQ. The V segment lost 2 bases and the J segment 5 bases; nucleotides outside the gene matches: 2. The CDR3 has 13 amino acids. The CDR3 protein is CASSLGGRDTQYF. The CDR3 nucleotides are TGCGCCAGCAGCTTAGGCGGGAGAGATACGCAGTATTTT.

The gene calls are TRBV2 and TRBJ2-2; 10 nucleotides line up with TRBD2. Trimming cost V 5 bases and J 7 bases; bases outside gene matches: 10. The germline V gene encodes CDR1 SNHLY and CDR2 FYNNEI. The CDR3 contains 16 residues. CDR3 in DNA: TGTGCCAGCAGTTGGGTCAGCGGGAGGGCTGGCGGGGAGCTGTTTTTT. Translating it yields CASSWVSGRAGGELFF.

Concerning this clone itself: At the DNA level, this CDR3 is encoded by other sequences in the same sample as well. The chain links TRBV28 to TRBJ2-5, with TRBD2 matching over 7 bases. V lost 3 bases to trimming and J lost 4 bases; unmatched junction nucleotides: 2. The CDR3 covers 13 residues. CDR1 is MDHEN and CDR2 is SYDVKM in the germline V gene. This chain's CDR3 is CASSLGGRETQYF. CDR3 coding DNA: TGTGCCAGCAGTTTGGGAGGGCGAGAGACCCAGTACTTC.

The chain uses TRBV10-1 and TRBJ2-1; 8 bases agree with TRBD2. With 3 bases clipped from V and 2 bases from J, the junction kept 12 bases outside the gene matches. The CDR3 has 18 amino acids. Germline CDR1 and CDR2: WNHNN and SYGVQD (reference sequence). The CDR3 loop reads CASSDGVAGLLTYNEQFF. Written as DNA, the CDR3 is TGCGCCAGCAGTGATGGTGTAGCGGGACTACTCACCTACAATGAGCAGTTCTTC.

V and J are TRBV6-5 and TRBJ2-7, with D uncertain. The CDR3 spans 14 residues. Germline CDR1 MNHEY, CDR2 SVGAGI. V lost 0 bases, J lost 6 bases, and 12 bases lay in between. The CDR3: CASSYSGSSIEQYF. The DNA of the CDR3 is TGTGCCAGCAGTTACTCGGGCAGTTCCATCGAGCAGTACTTC.

This clone has just one count. The chain has TRBV7-2 and TRBJ2-1; 9 positions agree with TRBD2. Germline loops: CDR1 SGHTA, CDR2 FQGNSA. This CDR3 is 18 amino acids long. With 3 bases clipped from V and 2 bases from J, the junction kept 11 bases outside the gene matches. CDR3 in amino acids: CASSFFISGGLPYNEQFF. The DNA for the CDR3 is TGTGCCAGCAGCTTCTTTATTAGCGGGGGACTCCCCTACAATGAGCAGTTCTTC. Looking up the rest from reference TRBV7-2 and TRBJ2-1 gives the full variable domain: GAGVSQSPSNKVTEKGKDVELRCDPISGHTALYWYRQSLGQGLEFLIYFQGNSAPDKSGLPSDRFSAERTGGSVSTLTIQRTQQEDSAVYLCASSFFISGGLPYNEQFFGPGTRLTVL.

This clone was found a few times. V gene TRBV5-6 combines with J gene TRBJ2-7, with 8 bases that match TRBD1. The J segment lost 6 bases and the V segment lost 5 bases, leaving 7 bases of the junction unmatched. Per the germline V gene, CDR1 is SGHDT and CDR2 is YYEEEE. The CDR3 runs 13 residues. Here the CDR3 reads CASSSGTGGEQYF. As DNA, the CDR3 is TGTGCCAGCAGTTCCGGGACAGGCGGCGAGCAGTACTTC.

The chain uses TRBV18 and TRBJ2-3; the match to TRBD2 covers 8 bases. This CDR3 is built from 16 residues. The J segment lost 0 bases and the V segment lost 4 bases, leaving 6 bases of the junction unmatched. The germline CDR1 and CDR2 sequences are KGHSH and LQKENI. This chain's CDR3 is CASSQLTSESTDTQYF. The CDR3, as DNA: TGTGCCAGCTCACAACTGACTAGCGAAAGCACAGATACGCAGTATTTT.

The chain joins TRBV10-3 to TRBJ2-3; 8 nucleotides align to TRBD2. Trimming at V came to 7 bases and at J to 1 base, leaving 4 bases not matched to a gene. Germline CDR1 and CDR2: ENHRY and SYGVKD. This CDR3 region has 14 residues. Written as DNA, the CDR3 is TGTGCCATCACAGCGGGAGTGGGCACAGATACGCAGTATTTT. Amino acid sequence: CAITAGVGTDTQYF.

V usage is TRBV6-4 and J usage is TRBJ2-7, with 7 bases lining up with TRBD2. CDR1 is MRHNA, CDR2 SNTAGT, per germline. Losses at the gene ends were 2 bases for V and 3 bases for J; bases not matched to a gene: 7. The length of the CDR3 is 15 residues. CDR3 sequence: CASSDIERDYYEQYF. DNA of the CDR3: TGTGCCAGCAGTGACATAGAGCGGGACTACTACGAGCAGTACTTC.

The chain has TRBV4-2 and TRBJ1-4; D is unresolved. CDR1 and CDR2 from the germline V gene are LGHNA and YNFKEQ. Trimming cost V 4 bases and J 6 bases, with 15 bases left between them. The CDR3 spans 15 residues. CDR3 bases: TGTGCCAGCAGCCTAGTCGGAGGAGGAGATGAAAAACTGTTTTTT. Its protein is CASSLVGGGDEKLFF.

For the CDR3, the DNA is TGTGCCAGCAGCCCTAGCGGGAGGACCGCGCATGAGCAGTTCTTC. Translating gives CASSPSGRTAHEQFF. The chain employs TRBV5-8 and TRBJ2-1, with 11 bases that match TRBD2. The CDR3 is made up of 15 amino acids. V gave up 4 bases and J gave up 8 bases; unmatched junction bases: 8. Germline CDR1 reads SGHTS; CDR2 reads YDEGEE.

The V and J genes are TRBV7-9 and TRBJ2-3, with 14 nucleotides matching TRBD2. Unmatched junction bases numbered 7, after V lost 5 bases and J lost 3 bases. The germline V gene encodes CDR1 SEHNR and CDR2 FQNEAQ (reference sequence). The CDR3 has 17 residues. The CDR3 nucleotides read TGTGCCAGCAGCATAACGGGACTAGCGGGGGTAACAGATACGCAGTATTTT. Translation: CASSITGLAGVTDTQYF.

In its sample, this clone was seen once. V and J are TRBV15 and TRBJ2-7, with TRBD2 identical over 8 bases. The CDR3 runs to 15 residues. The V and J ends lost 1 base and 6 bases, in that order; junction bases with no gene match: 8. Per the germline V gene, CDR1 is LNHNV and CDR2 is YYDKDF (reference sequence). The CDR3 DNA follows: TGTGCCACCAGCAGAGCGGCGGGAGGCCGGATCGAGCAGTACTTC. This encodes CATSRAAGGRIEQYF. The full variable domain, in which reference TRBV15 and TRBJ2-7 provide the parts outside the CDR3, is DAMVIQNPRYQVTQFGKPVTLSCSQTLNHNVMYWYQQKSSQAPKLLFHYYDKDFNNEADTPDNFQSRRPNTSFCFLDIRSPGLGDTAMYLCATSRAAGGRIEQYFGPGTRLTVT.

The CDR3 reads CASSYRGSGNTIYF. In DNA, the CDR3 is TGTGCCAGCAGCTACAGGGGGTCTGGAAACACCATATATTTT. This rearrangement joins TRBV11-2 to TRBJ1-3; 8 bases fit TRBD1. The V segment lost 4 bases and the J segment 1 base; nucleotides outside the gene matches: 0. CDR1 is SGHAT, CDR2 FQNNGV, per germline. This CDR3 is 14 amino acids long.